The entry that follows covers one TCR beta chain sequence. As yet, its antigen is unknown. The CDR3 extends over 17 amino acids. J lost 7 bases, V lost 5 bases, and 12 bases had no gene match. Germline values: CDR1 MDHEN, CDR2 SYDVKM. The record originates from a study of response to subunit inactivated influenza vaccine. Findings and limits, study-wide: Researchers suggested that each seasonal influenza vaccination recruits few new T cells.

TCRdb re-analysed the RT-PCR reads in MiXCR, keeping a single row per CDR3 protein. The table lists fewer than 700,000 distinct CDR3 sequences, 10% to 15% of them singletons, with around 13% in the top ten. Sequencing used PBMCs from blood, obtained 35 to 45 days after vaccination. This receptor was obtained from a middle-aged man who received an inactivated influenza vaccine. The rearrangement uses TRBV28 and TRBJ2-2; the match to TRBD2 covers 11 bases. CDR3 nucleotides: TGTGCCAGCAGTGATAGCGACCGCGGACTAGCGGGCGGGGAGCTGTTTTTT. Translated, it gives CASSDSDRGLAGGELFF. Supplemented by reference TRBV28 and TRBJ2-2, the full variable domain reads DVKVTQSSRYLVKRTGEKVFLECVQDMDHENMFWYRQDPGLGLRLIYFSYDVKMKEKGDIPEGYSVSREKKERFSLILESASTNQTSMYLCASSDSDRGLAGGELFFGEGSRLTVL.